This T cell receptor (beta chain) appears in the sequencing data of a study of T cells in Graves' hyperthyroidism and ophthalmopathy. Study in general: It was at initial diagnosis, before any treatment, that peripheral blood was collected.

This clonotype was seen many times. The antigen remains unidentified. Whole-study findings and limits: Expanded thyroid clonotypes (above 0.001) were mostly also found in blood.

Authors of the study amplified TCR beta CDR3 regions from RNA transcripts. An initial round of RT-PCR targeting the TCR CDR3 relied on the HTBI primer set. TCRdb re-analysed the multiplex PCR reads in MiXCR, keeping a single row per CDR3 protein. The sample has roughly 740,000 distinct CDR3 sequences, about 17% seen once; the top ten hold roughly 8%. The germline CDR1 and CDR2 sequences are SGHDN and FVKESK. V lost 4 bases, J lost 0 bases, and 15 bases lay in between. The CDR3 extends over 16 amino acids. The receptor comes from a young man with Graves' hyperthyroidism. The chain couples TRBV14 to TRBJ1-1; tentatively, D is TRBD1 (5 bases). Material for sequencing was blood. DNA for the CDR3: TGTGCCAGCAGCCCCGTTGGGGGTGACCTGAACACTGAAGCTTTCTTT. Amino acid sequence: CASSPVGGDLNTEAFF.